These 26 T cell receptor beta chains share one sample of origin, sequenced in a study of T cell responses to AZD1222 COVID-19 vaccine. Generated by immunoSEQ multiplex PCR, the TCRdb table keeps only in-frame clones and is missing some. The sample shows about 130,000 clones, just over 85% of them seen only once. The source material was peripheral blood, sampled on day 0 of AZD1222 vaccination. These receptors came from an adult in good health.

About this clone itself: A junction end diverges from the germline sequence, so it may reflect a read error. This chain links TRBV18 with TRBJ1-5, with 12 bases fitting TRBD1. This CDR3 is built from 18 residues. In germline, CDR1 is KGHSH, CDR2 LQKENI. CDR3 sequence (DNA): TGTGCCAGCTCCCCACAACCTCCGGGACAGGGGGCGCTTCAGCCCCAGCATTTT. Its protein is CASSPQPPGQGALQPQHF.

This sequence joins TRBV28 and TRBJ2-1; TRBD2 matches 12 bases. CDR1 is MDHEN and CDR2 is SYDVKM in the germline V gene. The V segment lost 2 bases and the J segment 4 bases; nucleotides outside the gene matches: 6. The CDR3 consists of 17 residues. Here the CDR3 DNA reads TGTGCCAGCAGTTTACGGGGGGGACTAGCGGGTTACAATGAGCAGTTCTTC. This codes for CASSLRGGLAGYNEQFF.

This clone was observed a few times. The rearrangement joins TRBV24-1 to TRBJ2-1; D is possibly TRBD1 (6 bases). This CDR3 is 17 amino acids long. V gave up 6 bases and J gave up 0 bases, with 17 bases separating them. The germline V gene has CDR1 KGHDR and CDR2 SFDVKD. The CDR3, as DNA: TGTGCCACCAGTTCCTCAGGGGACATAAGCTCCTACAATGAGCAGTTCTTC. Protein: CATSSSGDISSYNEQFF.

The rearrangement joins TRBV10-3 to TRBJ2-1; perhaps TRBD1 as D (7 bases). This CDR3 is built from 14 residues. Germline-derived CDR1 and CDR2 are ENHRY and SYGVKD. The ends were cut back, 11 bases at V and 7 bases at J, with 21 bases in the middle. The DNA for the CDR3 is TGTGCCTCGTGGTCGGCAGGGGGAGGTAATGAGCAGTTCTTC. Protein: CASWSAGGGNEQFF.

The J gene is TRBJ2-2, the V gene TRBV27; D possibly uses TRBD1 or TRBD2 (5 bases each). The CDR3 spans 14 residues. Germline V gene sequence: CDR1 MNHEY, CDR2 SMNVEV (reference sequence). V was clipped by 5 bases and J by 4 bases, with 11 bases between them. Written as DNA, the CDR3 is TGTGCCAGCAGTGAAACTAGGGGCACCGGGGAGCTGTTTTTT. Encoded protein: CASSETRGTGELFF.

CDR3 residues: CASSLALFDTEAFF. The CDR3 DNA follows: TGTGCCAGCAGCTTAGCTCTCTTCGACACTGAAGCTTTCTTT. The chain links TRBV11-2 to TRBJ1-1; no reliable D call. Germline V gene lookup returns CDR1 SGHAT and CDR2 FQNNGV. The V end was cut by 1 base, the J end by 3 bases, with 9 bases between. CDR3 length equals 14 residues. Together with reference TRBV11-2 and TRBJ1-1, the CDR3 gives the full variable domain: EAGVAQSPRYKIIEKRQSVAFWCNPISGHATLYWYQQILGQGPKLLIQFQNNGVVDDSQLPKDRFSAERLKGVDSTLKIQPAKLEDSAVYLCASSLALFDTEAFFGQGTRLTVV.

The rearrangement uses TRBV30 and TRBJ2-7; maybe TRBD2 (6 bases). The CDR3 runs 11 residues. Germline V gene sequence: CDR1 GTSNPN, CDR2 SVGIG (reference sequence). Trimming cost V 5 bases and J 4 bases, with 9 bases left between them. CDR3 sequence: CAWSEGYEQYF. The CDR3 nucleotides read TGTGCCTGGTCGGAGGGGTACGAGCAGTACTTC.

The CDR3, as DNA: TGTGCCAGTAGTATGTGGGGTACTATCCTAAACCCTGAAGCTTTCTTT. This sequence encodes CASSMWGTILNPEAFF. This rearrangement joins TRBV19 to TRBJ1-1; D gene uncertain. Germline CDR1 reads LNHDA; CDR2 reads SQIVND (reference sequence). The CDR3 is made up of 16 amino acids. V shed 3 bases and J shed 6 bases, with 20 bases lying between them.

The chain couples TRBV5-6 to TRBJ1-2, with D perhaps TRBD1 (5 bases). V was trimmed by 0 bases and J by 12 bases, leaving 12 bases between them. CDR1 SGHDT and CDR2 YYEEEE come from the germline V gene. This CDR3 is built from 12 residues. CDR3 sequence: CASSLAGTANTF. CDR3 nucleotides: TGTGCCAGCAGCTTGGCAGGGACTGCTAACACCTTC.

The V gene is TRBV6-2 or TRBV6-3, the J gene TRBJ1-5; the D gene is possibly TRBD1 (6 bases). Trimming stripped 3 bases from V and 6 bases from J, with 33 bases between. The V gene's germline CDR1 is MNHEY and CDR2 SVGEGT. The CDR3 has 21 amino acids. The CDR3 spells CASSYLAVPHFTGLGGQPQHF. The CDR3 bases are TGTGCCAGCAGTTATCTTGCCGTCCCCCATTTCACAGGGCTGGGCGGTCAGCCCCAGCATTTT.

The chain combines TRBV3-1 (or the pseudogene TRBV3-2) with TRBJ1-6; D gene uncertain. Deletions cut 1 base from V and 7 bases from J, with 11 bases between. CDR3 length: 15 amino acids. Germline CDR1 is LGHDT and CDR2 is YNNKEL (reference sequence). The CDR3: CASSQGTLVNSPLHF. Here the CDR3 DNA reads TGTGCCAGCAGCCAAGGAACCCTGGTGAATTCACCCCTCCACTTT.

J is TRBJ1-2 and V is TRBV10-3, with TRBD1 matching over 7 bases. Losses at the gene ends were 5 bases for V and 5 bases for J; bases not matched to a gene: 5. The CDR3 consists of 13 residues. Germline loops: CDR1 ENHRY, CDR2 SYGVKD. The chain's CDR3 is CAISSGGGYGYTF. CDR3 DNA: TGTGCCATCAGTTCAGGGGGAGGATATGGCTACACCTTC.

The chain recombines TRBV27 with TRBJ1-5, with 8 bases aligning to TRBD1. CDR1 and CDR2 (germline): MNHEY, SMNVEV (reference sequence). The V gene end was trimmed by 5 bases and the J gene end by 5 bases; junction bases not matched to a gene: 5. This CDR3 is built from 14 residues. The CDR3, as DNA: TGTGCCAGCAGTGACAGGGGCCTGGATCAGCCCCAGCATTTT. This encodes CASSDRGLDQPQHF.

The chain links TRBV4-2 to TRBJ2-5; D may correspond to TRBD1 or TRBD2 (6 bases each). The CDR3 has 16 residues. Germline V CDR1 and CDR2: LGHNA, YNFKEQ. V was pared by 1 base and J by 5 bases, with 17 bases between. CDR3 nucleotides: TGTGCCAGCAGCCAAGGGTCCGGAGGAGGGGGGGAGACCCAGTACTTC. Protein: CASSQGSGGGGETQYF.

This chain joins TRBV4-3 and TRBJ2-7; D remains ambiguous. Germline CDR1 is LGHNA and CDR2 is YSLEER. The CDR3 consists of 15 residues. V lost 4 bases, J lost 10 bases, and 23 bases lay in between. The CDR3 sequence is CASSLDKGGARRQYF. In DNA form, the CDR3 reads TGCGCCAGCAGCCTAGATAAAGGCGGAGCTAGAAGACAGTACTTC.

The rearrangement uses TRBV11-2 and TRBJ2-7, with 12 bases aligning to TRBD1. This CDR3 is built from 18 residues. Germline trimming cut 1 base from V and 4 bases from J; bases unmatched to any gene: 11. The germline CDR1 and CDR2 sequences are SGHAT and FQNNGV. CDR3 coding DNA: TGTGCCAGCAGCTTAGCCCCCGGGGGGACAGGGGGCCTGTACGAGCAGTACTTC. Translation: CASSLAPGGTGGLYEQYF.

This chain uses TRBV2 with TRBJ1-2; D might be TRBD1 (5 bases). Germline V gene sequence: CDR1 SNHLY, CDR2 FYNNEI. Deletions cut 7 bases from V and 4 bases from J, with 10 bases between. The CDR3 spans 12 residues. For the CDR3, the DNA is TGTGCCAGCACCGACAGCTTCTATGGCTACACCTTC. Its translation: CASTDSFYGYTF.

This clone was counted at least ten times. This chain uses TRBV24-1 with TRBJ2-1, with 12 bases that match TRBD2. Germline assignment: CDR1 KGHDR and CDR2 SFDVKD. V was clipped by 4 bases and J by 7 bases; unmatched bases: 7. The CDR3 runs to 16 residues. The CDR3 nucleotides read TGTGCCACCAGTGACCCGGGGCTAGCGGGGGGGAATGAGCAGTTCTTC. Amino acids: CATSDPGLAGGNEQFF.

This chain links TRBV15 with TRBJ1-3; D perhaps matches TRBD1 (6 bases). The V gene's germline CDR1 is LNHNV and CDR2 YYDKDF (reference sequence). This CDR3 is 18 amino acids long. The V end lost 4 bases, the J end lost 0 bases, and 19 bases lay between the germline ends. The CDR3 sequence is CATSNEGEGIPSGNTIYF. The CDR3 bases are TGTGCCACCAGCAACGAGGGGGAGGGTATCCCCTCTGGAAACACCATATATTTT.

V and J are TRBV2 and TRBJ2-3; TRBD2 matches 10 bases. The germline V gene has CDR1 SNHLY and CDR2 FYNNEI. CDR3 size: 16 residues. J lost 3 bases, V lost 6 bases, and 9 bases had no gene match. The CDR3 bases are TGTGCCAGCAGCAGGCGACCGGGACTAGCGACAGATACGCAGTATTTT. Translated, it gives CASSRRPGLATDTQYF.

The V call is TRBV7-9, the J call TRBJ2-1; 8 positions match TRBD1. V trimming: 4 bases; J trimming: 5 bases; junction bases outside the gene matches: 10. The CDR3 is made up of 16 amino acids. Germline V gene data show CDR1 as SEHNR and CDR2 as FQNEAQ (reference sequence). In nucleotides, the CDR3 is TGTGCCAGCAGCTCAGGGAGACAGGGGATGGACAATGAGCAGTTCTTC. Its translation is CASSSGRQGMDNEQFF.

As regards this clone: The junction does not match germline at one end; this may be a read error. The V call is TRBV7-3, the J call TRBJ2-3; 12 bases align to TRBD2. There are 15 residues in the CDR3. Germline CDR1 SGHTA, CDR2 FQGTGA. The CDR3 is CASSLTGTSGDTQYF. The CDR3, as DNA: TGTGCCAGCAGCCTAACCGGGACTAGCGGGGATACGCAGTATTTT. Variable domain in full (rest from reference TRBV7-3 and TRBJ2-3): GAGVSQTPSNKVTEKGKYVELRCDPISGHTALYWYRQSLGQGPEFLIYFQGTGAADDSGLPNDRFFAVRPEGSVSTLKIQRTERGDSAVYLCASSLTGTSGDTQYFGPGTRLTVL.

J is TRBJ1-1 and V is TRBV6-5; TRBD1 matches at 7 bases. Trimming took 8 bases from V and 5 from J; bases not matched to a gene: 11. Germline lookup yields CDR1 MNHEY and CDR2 SVGAGI. The CDR3 is made up of 14 amino acids. The CDR3 loop reads CASVPGGEGTEAFF. The CDR3 nucleotides read TGTGCCAGCGTCCCAGGGGGTGAGGGGACTGAAGCTTTCTTT.

This clone has just a few counts. This sequence joins TRBV27 and TRBJ2-2, with TRBD2 as a possible D gene (5 bases). The CDR3 spans 13 residues. Per the germline V gene, CDR1 is MNHEY and CDR2 is SMNVEV (reference sequence). Trimming left V 5 bases short and J 6 bases short, with 10 bases between. The CDR3 region has the DNA TGTGCCAGCAGTCTGAGGGTGTCCGGGGAGCTGTTTTTT. This sequence encodes CASSLRVSGELFF.

This clone was observed once. This chain links TRBV10-3 with TRBJ1-5; 8 nucleotides agree with TRBD1. This CDR3 has 13 amino acids. The germline V gene has CDR1 ENHRY and CDR2 SYGVKD. Unmatched junction bases numbered 7, after V lost 10 bases and J lost 5 bases. The CDR3 sequence: CASGQGLYQPQHF. The CDR3 DNA follows: TGTGCCAGCGGACAGGGTTTGTATCAGCCCCAGCATTTT.

V and J are TRBV9 and TRBJ1-1, with 12 bases that match TRBD1. This CDR3 contains 17 residues. Germline trimming cut 2 bases from V and 4 bases from J; bases unmatched to any gene: 9. Germline V lookup: CDR1 SGDLS, CDR2 YYNGEE. DNA of the CDR3: TGTGCCAGCAGCGTTCCGGGACAGGGGGCAGGGAGCACTGAAGCTTTCTTT. This codes for CASSVPGQGAGSTEAFF.